These T cell receptor beta chains were read from a single sample in a study of cytomegalovirus exposure and HLA in healthy donors. Method: immunoSEQ multiplex PCR; TCRdb's copy keeps in-frame clones and lacks some. The table shows 180,000 or so clones, with approximately 86% occurring only once. The sequencing input was PBMCs. These receptors originate from a woman under 40 in good health and CMV-seronegative. Each CDR3 is given without its conserved first and last residue. The order of the fields is V gene, J gene, CDR3 protein.

V gene: TRBV5-1; J gene: TRBJ2-2; CDR3 protein: ASSHPNRDGELF
V gene: TRBV27; J gene: TRBJ2-2; CDR3 protein: ASCRDLQFGELF
V gene: TRBV7-7; J gene: TRBJ2-1; CDR3 protein: ASSPLRAGGGGEQF
V gene: TRBV4-1; J gene: TRBJ2-1; CDR3 protein: ASSHQTSGRVGEQF
V gene: TRBV7-2; J gene: TRBJ2-7; CDR3 protein: ASTPRELGGEQY
V gene: TRBV5-1; J gene: TRBJ2-3; CDR3 protein: ASSFNSGGATDTQY
V gene: TRBV2; J gene: TRBJ2-1; CDR3 protein: ASSEWRALRRNEQF
V gene: TRBV7-3; J gene: TRBJ2-3; CDR3 protein: ASSLAGGQDTQY
V gene: TRBV6-1; J gene: TRBJ2-3; CDR3 protein: ASIRHPRVTDTQY
V gene: TRBV27; J gene: TRBJ2-7; CDR3 protein: ASSRSSGSRGEQY
V gene: TRBV9; J gene: TRBJ2-3; CDR3 protein: ASSGGQGGADTQY
V gene: TRBV15; J gene: TRBJ2-1; CDR3 protein: ATSGSAGAITDEQF